The 17 T cell receptor beta chains presented below share a single source sample, sequenced in a study of cytotoxic CD8 clonotypes in ibrutinib-treated CLL. Profiling relied on immunoSEQ multiplex PCR, and the TCRdb table lists in-frame clones only, not all of them. In the table there are more than 200,000 clones, under 80% of which are singletons. The starting material was PBMCs, obtained after 24 months of ibrutinib treatment. Source of these receptors: a human donor with chronic lymphocytic leukemia.

The chain couples TRBV29-1 to TRBJ2-7; D uncertain. The germline gives CDR1 SQVTM, CDR2 ANQGSEA. This CDR3 contains 12 residues. Trimming took 2 bases from V and 6 from J, leaving 11 bases between them. CDR3 region: CSVEIRFREQYF. In DNA form, the CDR3 reads TGCAGCGTTGAAATTCGGTTTCGCGAGCAGTACTTC.

This chain joins TRBV18 and TRBJ2-5; D remains unclear. The CDR3 is 13 amino acids. Per germline, CDR1 KGHSH and CDR2 LQKENI. V was trimmed by 1 base and J by 5 bases, leaving 8 bases between them. The CDR3, as DNA: TGTGCCAGCTCACCACTCGTCAGGGAGACCCAGTACTTC. It specifies CASSPLVRETQYF. The variable domain in full, completed from reference TRBV18 and TRBJ2-5, reads NAGVMQNPRHLVRRRGQEARLRCSPMKGHSHVYWYRQLPEEGLKFMVYLQKENIIDESGMPKERFSAEFPKEGPSILRIQQVVRGDSAAYFCASSPLVRETQYFGPGTRLLVL.

This clone was counted only a few times. V usage is TRBV4-2 and J usage is TRBJ2-1; no clear D. Germline V lookup: CDR1 LGHNA, CDR2 YNFKEQ. V lost 2 bases, J lost 2 bases, and 10 bases lay in between. This CDR3 is 15 amino acids long. CDR3: CASSQLGFAYNEQFF. CDR3 coding DNA: TGTGCCAGCAGCCAATTAGGGTTCGCCTACAATGAGCAGTTCTTC.

J is TRBJ2-5 and V is TRBV7-2, with TRBD2 matching 7 bases. There are 14 residues in the CDR3. Trimming took 4 bases from V and 5 from J; bases not matched to a gene: 7. CDR1 and CDR2 (germline): SGHTA, FQGNSA. The CDR3 nucleotides read TGTGCCAGCAGCTATAAAAGGGGAGGGGAGACCCAGTACTTC. It is translated as CASSYKRGGETQYF.

The genes are TRBV13 and TRBJ2-3, with unresolved D. The germline V gene has CDR1 PRHDT and CDR2 FYEKMQ (reference sequence). V shed 2 bases and J shed 2 bases, with 2 bases lying between them. The CDR3 is 12 amino acids. The CDR3 DNA reads TGTGCCAGCAGCTTAACCACAGATACGCAGTATTTT. Translating gives CASSLTTDTQYF.

The table lists this clone with a count of one. The chain recombines TRBV7-3 with TRBJ2-1, with no clear D. This CDR3 comprises 14 residues. The V gene lost 2 bases and the J gene lost 4 bases, with 9 bases spanning the gap. Germline CDR1 reads SGHTA; CDR2 reads FQGTGA. CDR3 bases: TGTGCCAGCAGCTTAGCTAGAGGTTACAATGAGCAGTTCTTC. The encoded protein is CASSLARGYNEQFF.

This clone occurred a few times. The V call is TRBV18, the J call TRBJ1-5, with 10 bases lining up with TRBD1. Per the germline V gene, CDR1 is KGHSH and CDR2 is LQKENI. After removal of 3 bases from V and 2 bases from J, the junction contained 1 base not matched to a gene. The CDR3 runs 15 residues. CDR3 coding DNA: TGTGCCAGCTCACCCGGGACAGGGGGCAATCAGCCCCAGCATTTT. It specifies CASSPGTGGNQPQHF.

This chain uses TRBV4-3 with TRBJ2-1; D might be TRBD2 (6 bases). V gave up 4 bases and J gave up 2 bases, with 12 bases separating them. The CDR3 consists of 15 residues. Germline V gene lookup returns CDR1 LGHNA and CDR2 YSLEER. The DNA of the CDR3 is TGCGCCAGCAGCCGGGGGGAGGAAACCTACAATGAGCAGTTCTTC. This translates into CASSRGEETYNEQFF.

The chain uses TRBV10-1 and TRBJ1-5; a possible D gene is TRBD1 (5 bases). The V gene's germline CDR1 is WNHNN and CDR2 SYGVQD (reference sequence). This CDR3 is built from 14 residues. V lost 2 bases and J lost 4, with 9 bases in between. In nucleotides, the CDR3 is TGCGCCAGCAGTGAGGGGGCAGGTAATCAGCCCCAGCATTTT. Encoded protein: CASSEGAGNQPQHF.

This clone was detected a few times. The chain couples TRBV5-1 to TRBJ1-4, with 8 nucleotides matching TRBD1. CDR3 size: 14 residues. The germline V gene has CDR1 SGHRS and CDR2 YFSETQ. Unmatched junction bases numbered 5, after V lost 3 bases and J lost 7 bases. This chain's CDR3 is CASSSRGQGEKLFF. The CDR3 DNA reads TGCGCCAGCAGCTCCAGGGGGCAGGGTGAAAAACTGTTTTTT. Complete variable domain (other parts from reference TRBV5-1 and TRBJ1-4): KAGVTQTPRYLIKTRGQQVTLSCSPISGHRSVSWYQQTPGQGLQFLFEYFSETQRNKGNFPGRFSGRQFSNSRSEMNVSTLELGDSALYLCASSSRGQGEKLFFGSGTQLSVL.

This chain connects TRBV27 to TRBJ2-7; no clear D. The CDR3 contains 15 residues. Germline CDR1 and CDR2: MNHEY and SMNVEV (reference sequence). V shed 5 bases and J shed 2 bases, with 16 bases lying between them. CDR3 nucleotides: TGTGCCAGCAGTCCAAAACCAGGAAATACCTACGAGCAGTACTTC. It yields the protein CASSPKPGNTYEQYF.

The chain is built from TRBV2 and TRBJ2-1, with 7 positions matching TRBD1. The germline CDR1 and CDR2 sequences are SNHLY and FYNNEI. The V and J ends lost 6 bases and 4 bases, in that order; junction bases with no gene match: 6. The CDR3 runs to 14 residues. CDR3 residues: CASSSTGDYNEQFF. In DNA form, the CDR3 reads TGTGCCAGCAGCTCAACAGGGGATTACAATGAGCAGTTCTTC. Full variable domain (outside the CDR3, taken from reference TRBV2 and TRBJ2-1): EPEVTQTPSHQVTQMGQEVILRCVPISNHLYFYWYRQILGQKVEFLVSFYNNEISEKSEIFDDQFSVERPDGSNFTLKIRSTKLEDSAMYFCASSSTGDYNEQFFGPGTRLTVL.

The J gene is TRBJ1-2, the V gene TRBV19, with D hard to call. CDR1 and CDR2 from the germline V gene are LNHDA and SQIVND (reference sequence). The germline V and J ends were trimmed by 5 bases and 4 bases, with 17 bases remaining between them. The CDR3 spans 15 residues. This CDR3 is CASSPPPARVYGYTF. The CDR3 DNA reads as TGTGCCAGTAGTCCCCCCCCAGCTAGGGTCTATGGCTACACCTTC. Based on the CDR3 plus reference TRBV19 and TRBJ1-2, the full variable domain is DGGITQSPKYLFRKEGQNVTLSCEQNLNHDAMYWYRQDPGQGLRLIYYSQIVNDFQKGDIAEGYSVSREKKESFPLTVTSAQKNPTAFYLCASSPPPARVYGYTFGSGTRLTVV.

The CDR3 loop is CASRAGYGVTSYEQYF. The CDR3 region has the DNA TGTGCCAGCAGAGCGGGGTACGGGGTGACCTCCTACGAGCAGTACTTC. The chain combines TRBV2 with TRBJ2-7; TRBD2 agrees at 7 bases. The CDR3 runs to 16 residues. The V segment lost 6 bases and the J segment 0 bases; nucleotides outside the gene matches: 11. Germline V gives CDR1 SNHLY, CDR2 FYNNEI.

The rearrangement links TRBV5-1 to TRBJ2-1; D ambiguous. Trimming pared 1 base from V and 3 bases from J, leaving 5 bases between. In germline, CDR1 is SGHRS, CDR2 YFSETQ. The CDR3 has 13 residues. CDR3 nucleotides: TGCGCCAGCAGCTTGAGACGCTACAATGAGCAGTTCTTC. It codes for CASSLRRYNEQFF.

The genes are TRBV27 and TRBJ2-7; unclear D gene. V gave up 5 bases and J gave up 7 bases, with 15 bases separating them. The CDR3 spans 13 residues. Germline V CDR1 and CDR2: MNHEY, SMNVEV (reference sequence). For the CDR3, the DNA is TGTGCCAGCAGTCAAACAAGGATACTGGAGCAGTACTTC. This codes for CASSQTRILEQYF.

This clone has more than one count but fewer than ten. The chain couples TRBV6-4 to TRBJ2-5; D tentatively fits TRBD1 or TRBD2 (5 bases each). CDR1 and CDR2 from the germline V gene are MRHNA and SNTAGT. The length of the CDR3 is 13 residues. V was clipped by 3 bases and J by 5 bases, with 10 bases between them. CDR3 loop: CASSEQGGETQYF. CDR3 bases: TGTGCCAGCAGTGAGCAGGGCGGGGAGACCCAGTACTTC.